The 9 T cell receptor beta chains below come from one sample, sequenced in a study of CD8+ T cells in alopecia areata. Treatment described: oral pan-JAK inhibitor, 5-10 mg twice daily. Once RNA had been extracted, it was reverse transcribed into cDNA to act as the sequencing template. Repertoires were generated with immunoSEQ multiplex PCR, while TCRdb's copy carries only in-frame clones and drops some. The sample carries 95,000 to 100,000 clones, around 60% recorded once. The material sequenced was CD8+ T cells sorted from blood, taken between weeks 55 and 70, from a patient treated with tofacitinib. All receptors come from a human donor with alopecia areata.

The chain combines TRBV7-9 with TRBJ2-1; D not certain. V lost 5 bases and J lost 8, with 16 bases in between. The germline V gene has CDR1 SEHNR and CDR2 FQNEAQ (reference sequence). The CDR3 sequence is 14 residues long. DNA of the CDR3: TGTGCCAGCAGCCTTTCCCGAGGCGTTGATGAGCAGTTCTTC. Amino acids: CASSLSRGVDEQFF.

This clone turned up a few times. Other DNA variants within this sample encode the same CDR3. CDR3 loop: CASSLRAYNEQFF. DNA of the CDR3: TGTGCCAGCAGCTTGAGAGCGTACAATGAGCAGTTCTTC. The gene calls are TRBV5-4 and TRBJ2-1, with D unresolved. This CDR3 is built from 13 residues. The germline gives CDR1 SGHNT, CDR2 YYREEE (reference sequence). V shed 1 base and J shed 4 bases, with 6 bases lying between them.

The chain joins TRBV7-9 to TRBJ2-7; 7 positions agree with TRBD1. The trim removed 7 bases at V and 3 bases at J, leaving 12 bases unmatched. This CDR3 comprises 15 residues. Germline V gives CDR1 SEHNR, CDR2 FQNEAQ (reference sequence). The CDR3 DNA reads as TGTGCCAGCACGCTCCCGGGACAGCCAAACTACGAGCAGTACTTC. Translation gives CASTLPGQPNYEQYF.

This rearrangement joins TRBV7-2 to TRBJ2-6, with a possible D match to TRBD2 (5 bases). Germline values: CDR1 SGHTA, CDR2 FQGNSA. Trimming pared 1 base from V and 0 bases from J, leaving 16 bases between. This CDR3 contains 19 residues. CDR3 coding DNA: TGTGCCAGCAGCTTAGTTTCACGAGGGAACCCCTCTGGGGCCAACGTCCTGACTTTC. It yields the protein CASSLVSRGNPSGANVLTF.

The chain carries TRBV11-2 and TRBJ2-4, with D tentatively TRBD1 (6 bases). The V gene lost 1 base and the J gene lost 8 bases, with 21 bases spanning the gap. In germline, CDR1 is SGHAT, CDR2 FQNNGV. The CDR3 extends over 17 amino acids. CDR3 nucleotide sequence: TGTGCCAGCAGCTTAGGTTCCAGGACAGCAGTTAGGGACATTCAGTACTTC. Translation: CASSLGSRTAVRDIQYF.

The chain employs TRBV5-1 and TRBJ1-2; D gene uncertain. CDR1 SGHRS and CDR2 YFSETQ come from the germline V gene. The CDR3 consists of 14 residues. V lost 1 base to trimming and J lost 6 bases, with 13 bases between them. CDR3 in DNA: TGCGCCAGCAGCTTGAATAACCCAGAGAATGGCTACACCTTC. Encoded protein: CASSLNNPENGYTF.

This clone has a single count. The chain is built from TRBV4-1 and TRBJ2-5, with D perhaps given as TRBD1 or TRBD2 (5 bases each). The end of the DNA is better explained by TRBJ2-7, so the J call may be wrong. The germline V gene has CDR1 MGHRA and CDR2 YSYEKL. The CDR3 has 15 amino acids. The CDR3 spells CASSQESGTSYEQYF. CDR3 DNA sequence: TGCGCCAGCAGCCAAGAATCTGGGACCTCCTACGAGCAGTACTTC.

This clone was seen a handful of times. The V and J genes are TRBV7-9 and TRBJ1-2; D is undetermined. This CDR3 contains 14 residues. The V gene lost 5 bases and the J gene lost 3 bases, with 13 bases spanning the gap. Germline V gene lookup returns CDR1 SEHNR and CDR2 FQNEAQ (reference sequence). The DNA of the CDR3 is TGTGCCAGCAGCCACCACTGGGTGTACTATGGCTACACCTTC. Protein product: CASSHHWVYYGYTF. Combining the CDR3 with reference TRBV7-9 and TRBJ1-2 gives the whole variable domain DTGVSQNPRHKITKRGQNVTFRCDPISEHNRLYWYRQTLGQGPEFLTYFQNEAQLEKSRLLSDRFSAERPKGSFSTLEIQRTEQGDSAMYLCASSHHWVYYGYTFGSGTRLTVV.

The chain uses TRBV29-1 and TRBJ2-7; 8 nucleotides align to TRBD1. Unmatched junction bases numbered 8, after V lost 2 bases and J lost 2 bases. CDR3 length equals 15 residues. Germline loops: CDR1 SQVTM, CDR2 ANQGSEA. CDR3 DNA: TGCAGCGTTGAATTCAGCAGGGGGCCCCCCTACGAGCAGTACTTC. Translating gives CSVEFSRGPPYEQYF.